Below, 21 T cell receptor beta chains from the same sample are listed, as sequenced in a study of early T cells in non-severe SARS-CoV-2 infection. TCRdb re-called the 5' RACE reads with MiXCR, one entry per CDR3 protein. The table has tens of thousands of distinct CDR3 sequences, 11% seen once. Sequencing was performed on whole blood, taken at baseline. The receptors were gathered from an adult who was a healthcare worker with PCR-confirmed SARS-CoV-2 infection or an uninfected control (not recorded which).

This rearrangement joins TRBV20-1 to TRBJ2-3; 7 nucleotides match TRBD2. The J segment lost 2 bases and the V segment lost 7 bases, leaving 12 bases of the junction unmatched. The CDR3 totals 15 residues. Germline-derived CDR1 and CDR2 are DFQATT and SNEGSKA (reference sequence). This CDR3 reads CSVLGPAGFTDTQYF. The CDR3 nucleotides read TGCAGTGTCCTAGGGCCAGCGGGGTTCACAGATACGCAGTATTTT.

This clonotype has only a few counts. The chain uses TRBV3-1 and TRBJ2-1; 10 bases are shared with TRBD2. The CDR3 has 12 amino acids. The V segment lost 7 bases and the J segment 8 bases; nucleotides outside the gene matches: 2. CDR1 and CDR2 (germline): LGHDT, YNNKEL (reference sequence). In nucleotides, the CDR3 is TGTGCCAGCACTAGCGGGGGTTATGAGCAGTTCTTC. Protein sequence: CASTSGGYEQFF.

This clonotype was observed a few times. V is TRBV3-1 and J is TRBJ1-5, with D possibly TRBD1 on 5 matching bases. The germline gives CDR1 LGHDT, CDR2 YNNKEL (reference sequence). CDR3 length: 13 residues. V dropped 1 base and J dropped 6 bases, with 7 bases sitting between them. The CDR3 nucleotides are TGTGCCAGCAGCCAAGTTGGGGGTCAGCCCCAGCATTTT. Encoded protein: CASSQVGGQPQHF.

This clonotype was picked up many times. The chain carries TRBV12-3 or TRBV12-4 and TRBJ1-2; D is perhaps TRBD1 (5 bases). The CDR3 length is 14 residues. V lost 1 base and J lost 1, with 7 bases in between. The CDR3 loop reads CASSLGGLNYGYTF. As DNA, the CDR3 is TGTGCCAGCAGTTTAGGGGGACTTAACTATGGCTACACCTTC.

The DNA of the CDR3 is TGTGCCAGCAGCTCAGGACAGGCTACTAATGAAAAACTGTTTTTT. It encodes CASSSGQATNEKLFF. The J gene is TRBJ1-4, the V gene TRBV7-2, with 7 positions matching TRBD1. CDR1 is SGHTA, CDR2 FQGNSA, per germline. The CDR3 extends over 15 amino acids. Trimming cost V 4 bases and J 2 bases; bases outside gene matches: 4.

This chain uses TRBV6-2 or TRBV6-3 with TRBJ2-2, with 9 bases aligning to TRBD1. J lost 6 bases, V lost 5 bases, and 7 bases had no gene match. The germline V gene encodes CDR1 MNHEY and CDR2 SVGEGT. The CDR3 has 15 residues. The CDR3 nucleotides are TGTGCCAGCAGTCAGTTCCGGGACAGGGCCGGGGAGCTGTTTTTT. This translates into CASSQFRDRAGELFF.

This clonotype has more than one count but fewer than ten. The rearrangement links TRBV11-2 to TRBJ2-7; 7 bases are a match to TRBD1. The CDR3 sequence is 14 residues long. In germline, CDR1 is SGHAT, CDR2 FQNNGV. The V and J ends lost 5 bases and 6 bases, in that order; junction bases with no gene match: 10. The chain's CDR3 is CASSPDPRGLEQYF. The CDR3, as DNA: TGTGCCAGCAGCCCGGACCCAAGGGGGCTCGAGCAGTACTTC.

This chain links TRBV20-1 with TRBJ2-7; TRBD1 agrees at 8 bases. Germline V CDR1 and CDR2: DFQATT, SNEGSKA (reference sequence). V shed 0 bases, J shed 3 bases, and the junction held 7 bases outside the gene matches. This CDR3 contains 15 residues. CDR3 DNA: TGCAGTGCTAGAGATTTCAGGACAGGGAACTACGAGCAGTACTTC. Amino acids: CSARDFRTGNYEQYF.

The table lists this clonotype with a few counts. Its ends do not fully match the called genes, so a read error is possible. V gene TRBV6-6 combines with J gene TRBJ1-6; D gene ambiguous. CDR1 is MNHNY and CDR2 is SVGAGI in the germline V gene (reference sequence). The CDR3 contains 14 residues. CDR3 sequence (DNA): TGTGCCAGCAGTTACTCCTCCAATAATTCACCCCTCCACTTT. Its protein is CASSYSSNNSPLHF.

The chain recombines TRBV12-3 or TRBV12-4 with TRBJ2-5, with TRBD1 matching 9 bases. The CDR3 consists of 14 residues. V lost 5 bases, J lost 4 bases, and 5 bases stayed unmatched. CDR3 coding DNA: TGTGCCAGCAGTCCACAGGGGGCGCGAGAGACCCAGTACTTC. Translation: CASSPQGARETQYF.

The sample holds a few counts of this clonotype. This chain uses TRBV6-6 with TRBJ2-7; D is unclear. The CDR3 runs 21 residues. CDR1 and CDR2 from the germline V gene are MNHNY and SVGAGI (reference sequence). Trimming removed 2 bases from V and 7 bases from J, with 36 bases in between. CDR3 DNA: TGTGCCAGCAGTTACACCACTTTGGACGGATTGAAAGTACGAGTTTATATAGAGCAGTACTTC. It is translated as CASSYTTLDGLKVRVYIEQYF.

This clonotype turned up a few times. The V gene is TRBV7-9, the J gene TRBJ2-1, with D hard to call. CDR1 SEHNR and CDR2 FQNEAQ come from the germline V gene (reference sequence). The CDR3 runs to 14 residues. V was clipped by 4 bases and J by 5 bases, with 12 bases between them. CDR3 nucleotides: TGTGCCAGCAGCTCAATATGGGGAAACAATGAGCAGTTCTTC. Its translation: CASSSIWGNNEQFF.

This clonotype occurred a few times. The rearrangement uses TRBV7-6 and TRBJ2-3; TRBD1 is a possible D gene (7 bases). Between the trimmed V and J ends, which lost 3 bases and 2 bases, there was a span of 15 bases. This CDR3 region has 16 residues. CDR1 and CDR2 (germline): SGHVS, FNYEAQ. CDR3 amino acids: CASSFKGGTDTDTQYF. CDR3 in DNA: TGTGCCAGCAGCTTTAAAGGGGGGACAGACACAGATACGCAGTATTTT.

The V and J genes are TRBV7-2 and TRBJ2-3; TRBD2 agrees at 10 bases. The CDR3 sequence is 16 residues long. CDR1 is SGHTA and CDR2 is FQGNSA in the germline V gene. With 2 bases clipped from V and 2 bases from J, the junction kept 4 bases outside the gene matches. In nucleotides, the CDR3 is TGTGCCAGCAGCTTACTAGCGGGGGCATCCACAGATACGCAGTATTTT. It translates to CASSLLAGASTDTQYF.

V usage is TRBV7-2 and J usage is TRBJ1-1, with 10 bases fitting TRBD1. Germline CDR1 and CDR2: SGHTA and FQGNSA. This CDR3 is 20 amino acids long. V shed 2 bases and J 4 bases; nucleotides not matched to a gene: 19. The CDR3 DNA is TGTGCCAGCAGCTTATTGGGGAGTCCCCGACAGGGGGCCGAGGGCACTGAAGCTTTCTTT. The encoded protein is CASSLLGSPRQGAEGTEAFF.

This clonotype was seen more than once but under ten times. The rearrangement uses TRBV12-3 or TRBV12-4 and TRBJ1-5, with D perhaps TRBD1 (6 bases). This CDR3 is built from 14 residues. The V end was cut by 6 bases, the J end by 4 bases, with 13 bases between. The CDR3 DNA reads TGTGCCAGCAGGGGAGGGGGTTCAAATCAGCCCCAGCATTTT. This translates into CASRGGGSNQPQHF.

For this clonotype: Sequence at one end of the junction differs from germline and may be a read error. The rearrangement links TRBV6-5 to TRBJ1-6, with 7 positions matching TRBD1. Looked up from germline, CDR1 is MNHEY and CDR2 is SVGAGI. The CDR3 is made up of 14 amino acids. CDR3 in DNA: TGTGCCAGCAGCACAGGGGTGGGGAATTCATCCCTCCACTTT. This codes for CASSTGVGNSSLHF.

This clonotype has ten or more counts. The chain recombines TRBV20-1 with TRBJ2-5; 9 bases agree with TRBD2. V dropped 0 bases and J dropped 5; count of bases not matched to a gene: 7. Germline CDR1 and CDR2: DFQATT and SNEGSKA (reference sequence). The length of the CDR3 is 15 residues. CDR3 sequence reads: CSARDFRRGGETQYF. CDR3 coding DNA: TGCAGTGCTAGAGATTTTAGGCGGGGGGGCGAGACCCAGTACTTC.

This clonotype has just a few counts. V gene TRBV19 combines with J gene TRBJ2-3; TRBD1 is a possible D gene (5 bases). This CDR3 region has 12 residues. Germline V gene sequence: CDR1 LNHDA, CDR2 SQIVND (reference sequence). V shed 6 bases and J shed 5 bases, with 9 bases lying between them. The CDR3 DNA sequence: TGTGCCAGTAGAGCAGGGCTAGATACGCAGTATTTT. It yields the protein CASRAGLDTQYF. The full variable domain, rest sourced from reference TRBV19 and TRBJ2-3, is DGGITQSPKYLFRKEGQNVTLSCEQNLNHDAMYWYRQDPGQGLRLIYYSQIVNDFQKGDIAEGYSVSREKKESFPLTVTSAQKNPTAFYLCASRAGLDTQYFGPGTRLTVL.

This clonotype came up a few times. This chain joins TRBV20-1 and TRBJ2-1; 14 nucleotides match TRBD2. From germline, CDR1 is DFQATT and CDR2 SNEGSKA (reference sequence). The length of the CDR3 is 17 residues. Trimming at V came to 0 bases and at J to 3 bases, leaving 4 bases not matched to a gene. The CDR3 sequence is CSARDRTSGGSYNEQFF. The CDR3 nucleotides read TGCAGTGCTAGAGATCGGACTAGCGGGGGGAGCTACAATGAGCAGTTCTTC.

This clonotype has at least ten counts. The J gene is TRBJ1-3, the V gene TRBV20-1; 10 bases are shared with TRBD1. The CDR3 runs to 17 residues. Germline V gene lookup returns CDR1 DFQATT and CDR2 SNEGSKA (reference sequence). Trimming at V came to 1 base and at J to 6 bases, leaving 12 bases not matched to a gene. As DNA, the CDR3 is TGCAGTGCTAGAGCCCGGGGAGGGACAGGGGCGGAAAACACCATATATTTT. It translates to CSARARGGTGAENTIYF.